The 3 T cell receptor beta chains listed next were all sequenced from one sample in a study of T cells in Graves' hyperthyroidism and ophthalmopathy. The investigators amplified TCR beta CDR3 regions from RNA transcripts. With the HTBI primer set, the TCR CDR3 went through a first round of RT-PCR. TCRdb re-called the multiplex PCR reads with MiXCR, one entry per CDR3 protein. The sample consists of about 740,000 distinct CDR3 sequences, 11% to 15% of them appearing once. Sequenced sample: blood. These receptors originate from a woman aged 18-35 years with Graves' hyperthyroidism.

V usage is TRBV7-9 and J usage is TRBJ1-1; D is undetermined. The CDR3 totals 13 residues. The V gene lost 3 bases and the J gene lost 6 bases, with 11 bases spanning the gap. Germline CDR1 SEHNR, CDR2 FQNEAQ (reference sequence). The CDR3 loop is CASSFGSWAEAFF. CDR3 sequence (DNA): TGTGCCAGCAGCTTTGGATCATGGGCTGAAGCTTTCTTT.

The genes are TRBV20-1 and TRBJ2-3; D is ambiguous. Germline assignment: CDR1 DFQATT and CDR2 SNEGSKA (reference sequence). Trimming shortened V by 3 bases and J by 3 bases, and 7 bases separated the two germline ends. This CDR3 region has 12 residues. CDR3 protein: CSASSLTDTQYF. DNA for the CDR3: TGCAGTGCTAGCTCTTTGACAGATACGCAGTATTTT.

This clonotype has ten or more counts. The chain uses TRBV10-2 and TRBJ2-1; no clear D gene. The CDR3 is made up of 14 amino acids. V lost 1 base and J 7 bases, leaving 11 bases between the germline ends. Germline lookup yields CDR1 WSHSY and CDR2 SAAADI. The CDR3 DNA reads as TGCGCCAGCAGTGAGTATCGTGTAAGGAATGAGCAGTTCTTC. This sequence encodes CASSEYRVRNEQFF.